What follows are 32 T cell receptor beta chains derived from one specimen sequenced in a study of OX40 agonist ivuxolimab in advanced cancers. Clones were sequenced by immunoSEQ multiplex PCR, and TCRdb holds only the in-frame ones, with some missing. The sample lists roughly 77,000 clones, roughly 92% seen once, with 9.5% to 12% in the top ten. The sequencing used CD4+ or CD8+ T cells sorted from blood, collected in a trial of the OX40 agonist ivuxolimab. These receptors all stem from an adult with an advanced solid tumor such as melanoma, head and neck, liver or kidney cancer.

The genes are TRBV4-1 and TRBJ2-7; D gene uncertain. V shed 0 bases and J shed 0 bases, with 6 bases lying between them. The germline gives CDR1 MGHRA, CDR2 YSYEKL. The CDR3 consists of 14 residues. In nucleotides, the CDR3 is TGCGCCAGCAGCCAAGAAGGTAGCTCCTACGAGCAGTACTTC. Its protein is CASSQEGSSYEQYF.

V gene TRBV4-3 combines with J gene TRBJ2-1; 10 bases are shared with TRBD2. The germline V gene encodes CDR1 LGHNA and CDR2 YSLEER. The J segment lost 2 bases and the V segment lost 0 bases, leaving 4 bases of the junction unmatched. The CDR3 sequence is 17 residues long. CDR3 protein: CASSQDGLAGAYNEQFF. Written as DNA, the CDR3 is TGCGCCAGCAGCCAAGACGGGCTAGCGGGGGCCTACAATGAGCAGTTCTTC.

The chain uses TRBV7-9 and TRBJ2-7; 8 bases align to TRBD2. There are 15 residues in the CDR3. V lost 7 bases and J lost 5; bases outside the gene matches: 13. Per the germline V gene, CDR1 is SEHNR and CDR2 is FQNEAQ (reference sequence). The CDR3 is CASTQNREGDNEQYF. Here the CDR3 DNA reads TGTGCCAGCACCCAAAATCGGGAGGGGGATAACGAGCAGTACTTC.

This chain's CDR3 is CASSPTPGRPSSYNEQFF. DNA of the CDR3: TGTGCCAGCAGCCCAACTCCCGGACGGCCTAGCTCCTACAATGAGCAGTTCTTC. This sequence joins TRBV4-2 and TRBJ2-1; no definite D call. V dropped 4 bases and J dropped 0 bases, with 19 bases sitting between them. The CDR3 extends over 18 amino acids. Germline CDR1 reads LGHNA; CDR2 reads YNFKEQ.

The V call is TRBV7-2, the J call TRBJ1-5, with 7 bases aligning to TRBD1. The CDR3 is made up of 15 amino acids. Per germline, CDR1 SGHTA and CDR2 FQGNSA. With V trimmed by 5 bases and J by 2 bases, 6 bases remained unmatched. The CDR3 is CASSNHRGGNQPQHF. Written as DNA, the CDR3 is TGTGCCAGCAGCAACCACAGGGGTGGCAATCAGCCCCAGCATTTT.

The chain employs TRBV7-9 and TRBJ2-3, with D uncertain. The CDR3 is 12 amino acids. Trimming cost V 1 base and J 5 bases, with 4 bases left between them. CDR1 is SEHNR, CDR2 FQNEAQ, per germline (reference sequence). Here the CDR3 reads CASSLGLDTQYF. The CDR3 DNA is TGTGCCAGCAGCTTAGGATTAGATACGCAGTATTTT.

The chain employs TRBV7-9 and TRBJ2-3; D is undetermined. The CDR3 is 12 residues long. V lost 5 bases, J lost 6 bases, and 9 bases lay in between. The germline V gene has CDR1 SEHNR and CDR2 FQNEAQ (reference sequence). The CDR3 is CASSPRLDTQYF. DNA of the CDR3: TGTGCCAGCAGCCCCCGCCTGGATACGCAGTATTTT.

The V gene is TRBV4-1, the J gene TRBJ1-5; TRBD1 is a possible D gene (5 bases). V lost 5 bases to trimming and J lost 0 bases, with 8 bases between them. The CDR3 contains 14 residues. Germline V gives CDR1 MGHRA, CDR2 YSYEKL. CDR3 region: CASSFDSSNQPQHF. The CDR3 region has the DNA TGCGCCAGCAGCTTCGACAGTAGCAATCAGCCCCAGCATTTT.

The chain recombines TRBV4-1 with TRBJ2-5; no clear D. V lost 1 base, J lost 2 bases, and 8 bases lay in between. CDR1 MGHRA and CDR2 YSYEKL come from the germline V gene. The CDR3 runs 14 residues. CDR3 region: CASSQVGPQETQYF. The CDR3 nucleotides read TGCGCCAGCAGCCAAGTAGGGCCGCAAGAGACCCAGTACTTC.

The chain links TRBV9 to TRBJ2-2, with D hard to call. V was pared by 7 bases and J by 2 bases, with 21 bases between. Looked up from germline, CDR1 is SGDLS and CDR2 is YYNGEE. CDR3 size: 17 residues. DNA for the CDR3: TGTGCCAGCGCGTCGCCCGGGCAGCGCCCTAACACCGGGGAGCTGTTTTTT. Protein product: CASASPGQRPNTGELFF.

The chain is built from TRBV14 and TRBJ1-2; D not resolved. The CDR3 contains 14 residues. V gave up 1 base and J gave up 7 bases, with 13 bases separating them. Germline CDR1 SGHDN, CDR2 FVKESK. CDR3 amino acids: CASSQVSYVGGYTF. The CDR3 DNA sequence: TGTGCCAGCAGCCAAGTCTCCTATGTCGGTGGCTACACCTTC. Full variable domain (outside the CDR3, taken from reference TRBV14 and TRBJ1-2): EAGVTQFPSHSVIEKGQTVTLRCDPISGHDNLYWYRRVMGKEIKFLLHFVKESKQDESGMPNNRFLAERTGGTYSTLKVQPAELEDSGVYFCASSQVSYVGGYTFGSGTRLTVV.

The chain employs TRBV6-1 and TRBJ1-2; D remains unclear. Trimming pared 1 base from V and 8 bases from J, leaving 14 bases between. CDR1 is MNHNS and CDR2 is SASEGT in the germline V gene. There are 14 residues in the CDR3. CDR3 protein: CASSEGPGLGGYTF. The CDR3 DNA is TGTGCCAGCAGTGAAGGTCCGGGGTTGGGCGGCTACACCTTC.

The chain is built from TRBV9 and TRBJ2-2, with 7 nucleotides matching TRBD1. The length of the CDR3 is 18 residues. The V gene's germline CDR1 is SGDLS and CDR2 YYNGEE. J gave up 2 bases and V 4 bases, and 14 bases lay outside the gene matches. CDR3 loop: CASSTPRGGRSNTGELFF. CDR3 nucleotide sequence: TGTGCCAGCAGCACTCCCCGAGGGGGCAGATCAAACACCGGGGAGCTGTTTTTT.

The rearrangement joins TRBV7-8 to TRBJ2-1; maybe TRBD1 (6 bases). V lost 8 bases, J lost 6 bases, and 17 bases lay in between. This CDR3 is 14 amino acids long. The germline V gene has CDR1 SGHVS and CDR2 FQNEAQ. The CDR3 is CASSWQGSGNEQFF. CDR3 DNA: TGTGCCAGCTCATGGCAGGGGTCCGGCAATGAGCAGTTCTTC.

This clone showed up just once. The chain has TRBV7-2 and TRBJ2-7; 9 bases fit TRBD1. The CDR3 is 14 residues long. The germline gives CDR1 SGHTA, CDR2 FQGNSA. V lost 4 bases to trimming and J lost 3 bases; unmatched junction nucleotides: 4. CDR3: CASSSGQGGYEQYF. CDR3 DNA: TGTGCCAGCAGCTCGGGACAGGGAGGCTACGAGCAGTACTTC. Full variable domain (remainder filled in from reference TRBV7-2 and TRBJ2-7): GAGVSQSPSNKVTEKGKDVELRCDPISGHTALYWYRQSLGQGLEFLIYFQGNSAPDKSGLPSDRFSAERTGGSVSTLTIQRTQQEDSAVYLCASSSGQGGYEQYFGPGTRLTVT.

The chain has TRBV7-9 and TRBJ1-1, with 7 bases lining up with TRBD1. The V segment lost 5 bases and the J segment 0 bases; nucleotides outside the gene matches: 15. The CDR3 contains 18 residues. Germline CDR1 and CDR2: SEHNR and FQNEAQ (reference sequence). The CDR3 coding sequence is TGTGCCAGCAGCCCGAAGCTAGGGGGCCCAGAAATGAACACTGAAGCTTTCTTT. It is translated as CASSPKLGGPEMNTEAFF.

The chain employs TRBV6-1 and TRBJ1-1; D remains unclear. Trimming took off 8 bases at V and 5 bases at J, with 12 bases between the two ends. The CDR3 spans 12 residues. CDR1 is MNHNS and CDR2 is SASEGT in the germline V gene. CDR3 protein: CASDPLGTEAFF. The CDR3, as DNA: TGTGCCAGCGACCCCCTCGGGACTGAAGCTTTCTTT.

The rearrangement uses TRBV9 and TRBJ1-1; 7 bases are shared with TRBD1. Unmatched junction bases numbered 4, after V lost 0 bases and J lost 5 bases. Germline lookup yields CDR1 SGDLS and CDR2 YYNGEE. This CDR3 contains 14 residues. CDR3 residues: CASSVVGGGTEAFF. CDR3 in DNA: TGTGCCAGCAGCGTAGTAGGGGGCGGTACTGAAGCTTTCTTT.

CDR3 loop: CASALGQGNTIYF. The CDR3 DNA reads TGTGCTAGTGCGCTCGGACAGGGTAACACCATATATTTT. The chain carries TRBV12-5 and TRBJ1-3, with 8 bases aligning to TRBD1. V lost 7 bases and J lost 7; bases outside the gene matches: 6. The CDR3 spans 13 residues. Germline CDR1 LGHNT, CDR2 FRNRAP.

V is TRBV27 and J is TRBJ1-6; TRBD1 matches 7 bases. In germline, CDR1 is MNHEY, CDR2 SMNVEV (reference sequence). The junction had 12 bases not matched to a gene; V was cut back by 5 bases and J by 8 bases. The CDR3 has 16 amino acids. CDR3 protein: CASSPELRTGDSPLHF. DNA for the CDR3: TGTGCCAGCAGTCCCGAGCTTAGGACAGGAGATTCACCCCTCCACTTT.

V usage is TRBV27 and J usage is TRBJ1-2; 7 bases match TRBD1. CDR3 length: 17 amino acids. Losses at the gene ends were 0 bases for V and 4 bases for J; bases not matched to a gene: 11. Germline loops: CDR1 MNHEY, CDR2 SMNVEV (reference sequence). CDR3: CASSLSGTDNLFYGYTF. CDR3 in DNA: TGTGCCAGCAGTTTATCGGGGACAGACAACCTGTTCTATGGCTACACCTTC.

The V call is TRBV5-5, the J call TRBJ2-7; 9 nucleotides align to TRBD2. CDR1 SGHKS and CDR2 YYEKEE come from the germline V gene (reference sequence). The CDR3 is 16 residues long. V lost 1 base and J lost 0; bases outside the gene matches: 5. The CDR3 protein is CASSLPSGVYSYEQYF. For the CDR3, the DNA is TGTGCCAGCAGCTTGCCTAGCGGGGTTTACTCCTACGAGCAGTACTTC.

The chain's CDR3 is CASCPRGSGGADTQYF. CDR3 sequence (DNA): TGTGCCAGCTGCCCCCGGGGTAGCGGGGGAGCAGATACGCAGTATTTT. The chain uses TRBV13 and TRBJ2-3, with 9 bases lining up with TRBD2. CDR1 is PRHDT and CDR2 is FYEKMQ in the germline V gene (reference sequence). J was trimmed by 4 bases and V by 8 bases; bases with no gene match: 13. This CDR3 spans 16 amino acids.

V gene TRBV11-2 combines with J gene TRBJ2-7; 7 bases fit TRBD1. The germline CDR1 and CDR2 sequences are SGHAT and FQNNGV. This CDR3 comprises 13 residues. With V trimmed by 5 bases and J by 2 bases, 3 bases remained unmatched. CDR3: CASSLTGAYEQYF. In DNA, the CDR3 is TGTGCCAGCAGCCTAACAGGGGCCTACGAGCAGTACTTC.

The rearrangement joins TRBV4-3 to TRBJ2-1; possibly TRBD1 or TRBD2 for D (7 bases each). The length of the CDR3 is 16 residues. Germline V gene lookup returns CDR1 LGHNA and CDR2 YSLEER. The V and J ends lost 1 base and 5 bases respectively, with 15 bases between them. CDR3: CASSQGRGGQNNEQFF. DNA of the CDR3: TGCGCCAGCAGCCAAGGACGCGGGGGACAGAACAATGAGCAGTTCTTC.

The chain joins TRBV9 to TRBJ1-3; D may be TRBD1 (5 bases). This CDR3 comprises 17 residues. V lost 0 bases and J lost 2, with 15 bases in between. Germline V gene lookup returns CDR1 SGDLS and CDR2 YYNGEE. CDR3 coding DNA: TGTGCCAGCAGCGTAGGGAACCCCAGGGTTCCTGGAAACACCATATATTTT. Its translation: CASSVGNPRVPGNTIYF.

V is TRBV6-5 and J is TRBJ1-4; D is undetermined. Per germline, CDR1 MNHEY and CDR2 SVGAGI. Trimming cost V 0 bases and J 0 bases, with 8 bases left between them. The CDR3 extends over 16 amino acids. The chain's CDR3 is CASSYSLGSTNEKLFF. The CDR3 coding sequence is TGTGCCAGCAGTTACTCCCTCGGCTCAACTAATGAAAAACTGTTTTTT.

The chain combines TRBV13 with TRBJ1-3; D remains unclear. V lost 6 bases and J lost 4, with 13 bases in between. CDR1 and CDR2 (germline): PRHDT, FYEKMQ (reference sequence). The CDR3 spans 14 residues. The CDR3 loop reads CASRPGISGNTIYF. The CDR3 bases are TGTGCCAGCAGACCCGGTATATCGGGAAACACCATATATTTT.

This clone appeared once. V gene TRBV7-3 combines with J gene TRBJ2-3; 7 bases line up with TRBD2. The germline CDR1 and CDR2 sequences are SGHTA and FQGTGA. This CDR3 region has 16 residues. The V gene end was trimmed by 3 bases and the J gene end by 3 bases; junction bases not matched to a gene: 9. CDR3 residues: CASSFLGSGETDTQYF. The DNA of the CDR3 is TGTGCCAGCAGCTTCCTTGGGAGCGGGGAGACAGATACGCAGTATTTT.

The chain couples TRBV11-2 to TRBJ2-5, with TRBD1 matching over 12 bases. Looked up from germline, CDR1 is SGHAT and CDR2 is FQNNGV. The CDR3 consists of 17 residues. V was clipped by 0 bases and J by 5 bases; unmatched bases: 7. CDR3 sequence (DNA): TGTGCCAGCAGCTTAGAAGCCGGGACAGGGGGCTTGGAGACCCAGTACTTC. Its protein product is CASSLEAGTGGLETQYF.

This clone was picked up one time. The gene calls are TRBV9 and TRBJ2-2; maybe TRBD2 (5 bases). In germline, CDR1 is SGDLS, CDR2 YYNGEE. The CDR3 contains 18 residues. Trimming stripped 2 bases from V and 4 bases from J, with 21 bases between. The CDR3 protein is CASSVVFGAQEVTGELFF. CDR3 nucleotide sequence: TGTGCCAGCAGCGTGGTATTTGGAGCTCAGGAGGTCACCGGGGAGCTGTTTTTT.

The rearrangement uses TRBV5-4 and TRBJ1-2; no definite D call. Germline V gene lookup returns CDR1 SGHNT and CDR2 YYREEE (reference sequence). The V end was cut by 2 bases, the J end by 3 bases, with 8 bases between. CDR3 length equals 13 residues. This CDR3 is CASSLTPDYGYTF. The CDR3 DNA sequence: TGTGCCAGCAGCTTAACACCTGACTATGGCTACACCTTC.